This T cell receptor (beta chain) came from a study of beta chain features in type 1 diabetes. Findings and limits, study-wide: Highly expressing activated T cells could be over-counted with a cDNA template.

Per germline, CDR1 MDHEN and CDR2 SYDVKM. The CDR3 covers 15 residues. V was cut by 4 bases and J by 10 bases, with 17 bases left in between. The investigators reverse transcribed all of the isolated RNA, so they sequenced expressed TCRB transcripts. Measured with immunoSEQ multiplex PCR; TCRdb has only the in-frame clones, and not every one. This sample has almost 250,000 clones; 14% occur once, and the top ten carry roughly 0.028%. This clone was counted only a few times. Its target is not known. The clonotype was recovered from a woman aged 40 to 49 in good health. Material: naive CD4+ T cells from blood. The chain joins TRBV28 to TRBJ1-6; D not resolved. CDR3 residues: CASSSPQDLASPLHF. CDR3 in DNA: TGTGCCAGCAGTTCTCCTCAGGATCTTGCCTCACCCCTCCACTTT.